The present T cell receptor beta chain was sequenced within a study of cytomegalovirus exposure and HLA in healthy donors. Assay used: immunoSEQ multiplex PCR; TCRdb lists only in-frame clones, some missing. In the table there are under 150,000 clones, roughly 90% of which are singletons. A remark on this clone: Its antigen is unidentified.

Regarding the study as a whole: Specificity for CMV antigens was confirmed in vitro for a few of the CMV-associated chains.

Germline V CDR1 and CDR2: KGHSH, LQKENI. With 3 bases clipped from V and 1 base from J, the junction kept 7 bases outside the gene matches. The CDR3 covers 16 residues. Material: PBMCs. The TCR originated in a woman under 30 in good health and CMV-seropositive. The J gene is TRBJ2-7, the V gene TRBV18; 9 positions match TRBD1. CDR3 bases: TGTGCCAGCTCACCCCCCTCCGGGACAGGGTCCTACGAGCAGTACTTC. Protein: CASSPPSGTGSYEQYF.